These 24 T cell receptor beta chains were sequenced from one sample in a study of beta chain features in type 1 diabetes. Reverse transcribing all isolated RNA meant expressed TCRB transcripts were sequenced. Assay used: immunoSEQ multiplex PCR; TCRdb lists only in-frame clones, some missing. The sample has 160,000 or so clones; around 10% are singletons. Input material: central memory CD4+ T cells from blood. The receptors derive from a man younger than 30 in good health.

As to this clone: This CDR3 is also generated by other DNA sequences in the sample. This chain uses TRBV28 with TRBJ2-1; 8 bases fit TRBD2. From germline, CDR1 is MDHEN and CDR2 SYDVKM. J lost 0 bases, V lost 4 bases, and 2 bases had no gene match. The CDR3 is made up of 15 amino acids. The DNA of the CDR3 is TGTGCCAGCAGTTCCAGCGGGAGCTCCTACAATGAGCAGTTCTTC. Protein sequence: CASSSSGSSYNEQFF.

The chain combines TRBV28 with TRBJ2-7; 10 nucleotides agree with TRBD1. This CDR3 contains 15 residues. In germline, CDR1 is MDHEN, CDR2 SYDVKM. The V and J ends lost 4 bases and 4 bases, in that order; junction bases with no gene match: 7. CDR3 sequence (DNA): TGTGCCAGCAGTTCGACAGGGGGCAGTGGTTACGAGCAGTACTTC. It yields the protein CASSSTGGSGYEQYF. The full variable domain, its missing parts supplied by reference TRBV28 and TRBJ2-7, is DVKVTQSSRYLVKRTGEKVFLECVQDMDHENMFWYRQDPGLGLRLIYFSYDVKMKEKGDIPEGYSVSREKKERFSLILESASTNQTSMYLCASSSTGGSGYEQYFGPGTRLTVT.

This clone has only a few counts. The sample carries other DNA sequences with the same CDR3. The V gene is TRBV9, the J gene TRBJ2-1, with D tentatively TRBD1 (6 bases). Trimming took 0 bases from V and 1 from J, leaving 8 bases between them. Germline lookup yields CDR1 SGDLS and CDR2 YYNGEE. CDR3 length: 15 residues. The CDR3 region is CASSVDRASYNEQFF. CDR3 DNA sequence: TGTGCCAGCAGCGTAGACAGGGCTTCCTACAATGAGCAGTTCTTC.

This clone was seen a handful of times. The chain is built from TRBV9 and TRBJ2-1; 7 nucleotides match TRBD1. Looked up from germline, CDR1 is SGDLS and CDR2 is YYNGEE. The CDR3 runs to 14 residues. Unmatched junction bases numbered 4, after V lost 3 bases and J lost 4 bases. In nucleotides, the CDR3 is TGTGCCAGCAGCGCCCAGACAGGGTACAATGAGCAGTTCTTC. This sequence encodes CASSAQTGYNEQFF.

The chain couples TRBV9 to TRBJ1-3; D is unclear. The CDR3 totals 14 residues. CDR1 is SGDLS and CDR2 is YYNGEE in the germline V gene. V was pared by 4 bases and J by 7 bases, with 15 bases between. In DNA form, the CDR3 reads TGTGCCAGCAGCTTCGGACTGGCCGGGAACACCATATATTTT. Translation gives CASSFGLAGNTIYF.

The chain carries TRBV29-1 and TRBJ2-7; TRBD1 matches at 7 bases. The junction had 7 bases not matched to a gene; V was cut back by 4 bases and J by 1 base. This CDR3 has 14 amino acids. Germline values: CDR1 SQVTM, CDR2 ANQGSEA. CDR3 sequence reads: CSVVRQGSSYEQYF. The CDR3 nucleotides read TGCAGCGTTGTCCGACAGGGATCATCCTACGAGCAGTACTTC.

This clone was seen many times. The V and J genes are TRBV7-2 and TRBJ2-2; the match to TRBD2 covers 7 bases. After removal of 5 bases from V and 4 bases from J, the junction contained 4 bases not matched to a gene. This CDR3 has 14 amino acids. CDR1 and CDR2 (germline): SGHTA, FQGNSA. The CDR3 coding sequence is TGTGCCAGCAGCCCGGGACTACTCACCGGGGAGCTGTTTTTT. Translated, it gives CASSPGLLTGELFF. The full variable domain, completed using reference TRBV7-2 and TRBJ2-2, is GAGVSQSPSNKVTEKGKDVELRCDPISGHTALYWYRQSLGQGLEFLIYFQGNSAPDKSGLPSDRFSAERTGGSVSTLTIQRTQQEDSAVYLCASSPGLLTGELFFGEGSRLTVL.

With respect to this clone: The junction shows a germline mismatch at one end, possibly a read error. This chain joins TRBV27 and TRBJ2-1; D remains unclear. Germline assignment: CDR1 MNHEY and CDR2 SMNVEV (reference sequence). This CDR3 has 13 amino acids. As DNA, the CDR3 is TGTGCCAGCAGTTTAGGTAGCAGGCGTCTTAGGGTCTTC. Translation gives CASSLGSRRLRVF.

This clone was observed a few times. V is TRBV27 and J is TRBJ1-2, with 8 bases aligning to TRBD1. The J segment lost 3 bases and the V segment lost 2 bases, leaving 17 bases of the junction unmatched. Germline-derived CDR1 and CDR2 are MNHEY and SMNVEV (reference sequence). This CDR3 region has 19 residues. The CDR3 here is CASSLRAGQNRGKDYGYTF. Written as DNA, the CDR3 is TGTGCCAGCAGTTTAAGGGCCGGTCAAAACAGGGGGAAGGACTATGGCTACACCTTC.

This sequence joins TRBV29-1 and TRBJ1-5, with D hard to call. This CDR3 spans 12 amino acids. The germline V gene has CDR1 SQVTM and CDR2 ANQGSEA. Trimming pared 5 bases from V and 7 bases from J, leaving 12 bases between. CDR3 nucleotide sequence: TGCAGCGTTAGAGACCCTCTACAGCCCCAGCATTTT. This encodes CSVRDPLQPQHF.

A few counts support this clone. This chain links TRBV7-9 with TRBJ1-2, with 8 bases lining up with TRBD1. CDR1 SEHNR and CDR2 FQNEAQ come from the germline V gene (reference sequence). The CDR3 sequence is 15 residues long. Unmatched junction bases numbered 9, after V lost 5 bases and J lost 4 bases. This CDR3 is CASSLPGQGLYGYTF. Here the CDR3 DNA reads TGTGCCAGCAGCCTTCCTGGACAGGGACTCTATGGCTACACCTTC.

The rearrangement links TRBV5-6 to TRBJ2-5; D gene unclear. Trimming left V 1 base short and J 2 bases short, with 9 bases between. There are 14 residues in the CDR3. Germline V CDR1 and CDR2: SGHDT, YYEEEE. The CDR3 DNA is TGTGCCAGCAGCTTGTGGTCGGTTCAAGAGACCCAGTACTTC. It yields the protein CASSLWSVQETQYF.

Many counts were recorded for this clone. The V call is TRBV7-3, the J call TRBJ2-1; 7 positions match TRBD2. Germline V gene sequence: CDR1 SGHTA, CDR2 FQGTGA. V shed 5 bases and J 9 bases; nucleotides not matched to a gene: 4. The CDR3 contains 12 residues. CDR3 amino acids: CASSRTSSEQFF. The CDR3, as DNA: TGTGCCAGCAGCCGGACTAGTAGTGAGCAGTTCTTC.

The chain joins TRBV4-2 to TRBJ2-3; TRBD2 aligns across 12 bases. The CDR3 length is 18 residues. After removal of 0 bases from V and 11 bases from J, the junction contained 15 bases not matched to a gene. Per the germline V gene, CDR1 is LGHNA and CDR2 is YNFKEQ. The CDR3: CASSQEWLAGGPGSGQYF. Written as DNA, the CDR3 is TGTGCCAGCAGCCAAGAGTGGCTAGCGGGAGGGCCTGGTTCGGGGCAGTATTTT.

The chain employs TRBV28 and TRBJ1-2; 7 bases agree with TRBD1. Per germline, CDR1 MDHEN and CDR2 SYDVKM. CDR3 length equals 14 residues. V dropped 6 bases and J dropped 4; count of bases not matched to a gene: 8. The CDR3 DNA sequence: TGTGCCAGCAGCCGGGGACAGAGATTCTATGGCTACACCTTC. Protein product: CASSRGQRFYGYTF.

This clone was observed a single time. The chain is built from TRBV7-2 and TRBJ2-7, with D possibly being TRBD2 (5 bases). The CDR3 has 15 amino acids. Per germline, CDR1 SGHTA and CDR2 FQGNSA. Between the trimmed V and J ends, which lost 5 bases and 4 bases, there was a span of 18 bases. The CDR3 DNA follows: TGTGCCAGCAGCCCTCAAGGGTCGAGGGTGTACGAGCAGTACTTC. Its protein product is CASSPQGSRVYEQYF.

As regards this clone: The same CDR3 arises from other DNA sequences in this sample as well. The chain uses TRBV29-1 and TRBJ2-3; D is unresolved. With 7 bases removed from V and 4 bases from J, the gap between germline ends came to 21 bases. CDR3 length: 15 amino acids. From germline, CDR1 is SQVTM and CDR2 ANQGSEA. CDR3 sequence (DNA): TGCAGCGGTGGATTAGATGGGCGGTTTGCAGATACGCAGTATTTT. Translating gives CSGGLDGRFADTQYF.

In its sample, this clone was seen a few times. Possible read error: a much larger clone is one base away. This chain connects TRBV9 to TRBJ2-3; 9 bases are a match to TRBD2. The CDR3 contains 14 residues. Looked up from germline, CDR1 is SGDLS and CDR2 is YYNGEE. The V and J ends lost 4 bases and 2 bases, in that order; junction bases with no gene match: 2. The CDR3 nucleotides are TGTGCCAGCAGCCGACTAGCGGACACAGATACGCAGTATTTT. Protein sequence: CASSRLADTDTQYF.

V gene TRBV10-3 combines with J gene TRBJ1-3, with D uncertain. The CDR3 contains 13 residues. Trimming pared 8 bases from V and 0 bases from J, leaving 8 bases between. Germline assignment: CDR1 ENHRY and CDR2 SYGVKD. CDR3: CAIQTSSGNTIYF. The CDR3 bases are TGTGCCATCCAGACCAGCTCTGGAAACACCATATATTTT.

This clone was counted a few times. The rearrangement links TRBV19 to TRBJ2-5; 8 bases are shared with TRBD1. The germline V gene has CDR1 LNHDA and CDR2 SQIVND (reference sequence). The junction had 3 bases not matched to a gene; V was cut back by 4 bases and J by 5 bases. There are 13 residues in the CDR3. The CDR3 region has the DNA TGTGCCAGTAGTAAGGACAGGGACGAGACCCAGTACTTC. Translation: CASSKDRDETQYF.

About this clone itself: An end of the junction differs from the germline gene, which may be a read error. The rearrangement links TRBV7-2 to TRBJ2-7; a possible D gene is TRBD2 (6 bases). Germline-derived CDR1 and CDR2 are SGHTA and FQGNSA. CDR3 size: 15 residues. CDR3 nucleotide sequence: TGCGCCAGCAGCCAGACTAGTAAGAGCTCCTACGAGCAGTACTTC. Translated, it gives CASSQTSKSSYEQYF.

The rearrangement joins TRBV6-5 to TRBJ2-5; D is undetermined. V was cut by 3 bases and J by 2 bases, with 10 bases left in between. The CDR3 has 14 residues. Germline V gives CDR1 MNHEY, CDR2 SVGAGI. For the CDR3, the DNA is TGTGCCAGCAGTTATACCCCTCAACAAGAGACCCAGTACTTC. Translating gives CASSYTPQQETQYF.

This clone was seen more than once but under ten times. The chain joins TRBV27 to TRBJ2-2, with a tentative D call TRBD1 (6 bases). This CDR3 is built from 16 residues. The V and J ends lost 5 bases and 4 bases respectively, with 17 bases between them. Germline CDR1 reads MNHEY; CDR2 reads SMNVEV (reference sequence). CDR3 coding DNA: TGTGCCAGCAGTGCCTTTTTGGGGGCGGGCACCGGGGAGCTGTTTTTT. As protein: CASSAFLGAGTGELFF.

The chain employs TRBV6-6 and TRBJ1-1, with TRBD1 identical over 7 bases. Per germline, CDR1 MNHNY and CDR2 SVGAGI (reference sequence). Unmatched junction bases numbered 3, after V lost 5 bases and J lost 6 bases. The CDR3 length is 12 residues. The CDR3 nucleotides are TGTGCCAGCAGTGCGACAGGGCCTGAAGCTTTCTTT. Translating gives CASSATGPEAFF.